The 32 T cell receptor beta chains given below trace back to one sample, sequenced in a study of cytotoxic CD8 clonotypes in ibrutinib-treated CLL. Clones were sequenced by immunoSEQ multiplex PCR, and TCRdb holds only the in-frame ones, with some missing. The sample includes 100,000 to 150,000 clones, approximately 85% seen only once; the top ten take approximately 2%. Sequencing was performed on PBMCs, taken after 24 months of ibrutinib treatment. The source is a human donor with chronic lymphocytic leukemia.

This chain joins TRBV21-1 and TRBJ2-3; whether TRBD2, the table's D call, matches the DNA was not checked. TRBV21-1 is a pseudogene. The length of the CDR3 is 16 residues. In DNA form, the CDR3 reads TGTGCCAGCACCATCTTGCGGGCGGGGTGGAGAGATACGCAGTATTTT. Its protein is CASTILRAGWRDTQYF.

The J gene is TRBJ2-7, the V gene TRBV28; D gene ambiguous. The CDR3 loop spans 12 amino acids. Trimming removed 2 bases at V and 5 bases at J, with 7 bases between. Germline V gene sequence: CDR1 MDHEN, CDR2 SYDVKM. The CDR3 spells CASSLNWNEQYF. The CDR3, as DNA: TGTGCCAGCAGTTTAAATTGGAACGAGCAGTACTTC.

In DNA form, the CDR3 reads TGTGCCAGCAGTAGGCCTGACTGGGAGCAGTACTTC. This encodes CASSRPDWEQYF. The rearrangement uses TRBV28 and TRBJ2-7; no clear D gene. Looked up from germline, CDR1 is MDHEN and CDR2 is SYDVKM. The V and J ends lost 5 bases and 7 bases respectively, with 12 bases between them. The CDR3 spans 12 residues.

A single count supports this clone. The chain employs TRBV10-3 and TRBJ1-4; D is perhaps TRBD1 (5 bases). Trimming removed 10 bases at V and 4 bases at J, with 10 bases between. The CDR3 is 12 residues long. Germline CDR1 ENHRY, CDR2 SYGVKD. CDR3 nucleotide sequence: TGTGCCACCGGGGCTGGTAATGAAAAACTGTTTTTT. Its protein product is CATGAGNEKLFF.

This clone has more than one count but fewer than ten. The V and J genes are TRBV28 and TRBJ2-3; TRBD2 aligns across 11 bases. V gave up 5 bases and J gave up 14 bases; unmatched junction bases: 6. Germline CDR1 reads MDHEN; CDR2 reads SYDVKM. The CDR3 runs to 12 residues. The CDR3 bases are TGTGCCAGCAGTACTAGCGGGAGAGGGTGGTATTTT. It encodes CASSTSGRGWYF.

The CDR3 spells CASSLDRNTDTQYF. The CDR3 DNA reads as TGTGCCAGCAGCTTAGACAGAAACACAGATACGCAGTATTTT. The chain links TRBV7-2 to TRBJ2-3; no reliable D call. This CDR3 is built from 14 residues. Per the germline V gene, CDR1 is SGHTA and CDR2 is FQGNSA. The ends were cut back, 1 base at V and 2 bases at J, with 7 bases in the middle. Supplemented by reference TRBV7-2 and TRBJ2-3, the full variable domain reads GAGVSQSPSNKVTEKGKDVELRCDPISGHTALYWYRQSLGQGLEFLIYFQGNSAPDKSGLPSDRFSAERTGGSVSTLTIQRTQQEDSAVYLCASSLDRNTDTQYFGPGTRLTVL.

This CDR3 is CASSQILKDTQYF. The DNA of the CDR3 is TGTGCCAGCAGCCAAATATTGAAAGATACGCAGTATTTT. J is TRBJ2-3 and V is TRBV4-2; D not resolved. With 2 bases removed from V and 5 bases from J, the gap between germline ends came to 8 bases. CDR3 length: 13 amino acids. Germline V gives CDR1 LGHNA, CDR2 YNFKEQ.

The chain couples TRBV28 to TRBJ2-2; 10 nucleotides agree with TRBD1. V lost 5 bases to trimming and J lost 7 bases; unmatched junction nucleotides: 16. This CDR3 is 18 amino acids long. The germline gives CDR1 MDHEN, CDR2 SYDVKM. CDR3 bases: TGTGCCAGCAGTCCGAACGTCCCGGGACAGGGGACGGGCGGGGAGCTGTTTTTT. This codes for CASSPNVPGQGTGGELFF.

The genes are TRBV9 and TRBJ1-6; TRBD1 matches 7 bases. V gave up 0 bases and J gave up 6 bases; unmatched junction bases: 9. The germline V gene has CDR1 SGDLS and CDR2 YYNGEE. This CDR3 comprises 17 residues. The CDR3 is CASSVGRAGQTNSPLHF. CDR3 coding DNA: TGTGCCAGCAGCGTAGGGAGGGCGGGACAGACTAATTCACCCCTCCACTTT.

CDR3 nucleotides: TGTGCCAGTAGTTTAGTGGGGACCACTGAAGCTTTCTTT. Encoded protein: CASSLVGTTEAFF. The chain has TRBV19 and TRBJ1-1, with D perhaps TRBD1 (5 bases). The germline CDR1 and CDR2 sequences are LNHDA and SQIVND (reference sequence). Trimming removed 5 bases at V and 4 bases at J, with 11 bases between. This CDR3 comprises 13 residues.

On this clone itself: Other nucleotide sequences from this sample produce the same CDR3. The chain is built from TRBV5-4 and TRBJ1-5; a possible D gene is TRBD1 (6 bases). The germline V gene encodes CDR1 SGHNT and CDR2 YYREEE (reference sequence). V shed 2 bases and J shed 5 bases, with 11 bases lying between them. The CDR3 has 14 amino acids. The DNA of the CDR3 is TGTGCCAGCAGCTTACAGGGTGTTGATCAGCCCCAGCATTTT. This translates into CASSLQGVDQPQHF.

Here the CDR3 DNA reads TGTGCCAGCAGCTTAGTTTGTAGGGGGCGGTTTTGTGAGCACGAGCAGTACTTC. This encodes CASSLVCRGRFCEHEQYF. The gene calls are TRBV7-8 and TRBJ2-7, with 7 bases aligning to TRBD1. This CDR3 has 18 residues. With V trimmed by 1 base and J by 5 bases, 17 bases remained unmatched. Germline-derived CDR1 and CDR2 are SGHVS and FQNEAQ.

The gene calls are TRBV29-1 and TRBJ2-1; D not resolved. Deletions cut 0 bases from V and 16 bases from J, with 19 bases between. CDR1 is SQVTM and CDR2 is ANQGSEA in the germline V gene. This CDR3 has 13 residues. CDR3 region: CSVEELVGFQSFF. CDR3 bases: TGCAGCGTTGAAGAATTGGTGGGGTTTCAATCTTTCTTC.

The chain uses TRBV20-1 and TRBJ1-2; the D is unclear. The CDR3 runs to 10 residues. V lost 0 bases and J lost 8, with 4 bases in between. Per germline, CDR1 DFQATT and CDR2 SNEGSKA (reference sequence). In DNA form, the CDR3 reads TGCAGTGCTAGAGAGACAGGCTACACCTTC. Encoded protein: CSARETGYTF.

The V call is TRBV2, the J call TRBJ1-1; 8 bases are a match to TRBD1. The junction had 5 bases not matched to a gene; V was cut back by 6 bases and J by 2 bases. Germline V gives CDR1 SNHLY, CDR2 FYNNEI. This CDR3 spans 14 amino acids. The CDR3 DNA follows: TGTGCCAGCAGCGGCGGACAGGGCAACACTGAAGCTTTCTTT. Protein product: CASSGGQGNTEAFF.

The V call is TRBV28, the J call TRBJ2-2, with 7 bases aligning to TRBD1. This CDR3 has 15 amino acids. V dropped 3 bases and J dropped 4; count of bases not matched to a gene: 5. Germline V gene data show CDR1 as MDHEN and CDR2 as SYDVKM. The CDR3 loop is CASSLGTDSTGELFF. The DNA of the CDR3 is TGTGCCAGCAGTTTGGGGACAGATAGCACCGGGGAGCTGTTTTTT. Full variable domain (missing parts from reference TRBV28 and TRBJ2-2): DVKVTQSSRYLVKRTGEKVFLECVQDMDHENMFWYRQDPGLGLRLIYFSYDVKMKEKGDIPEGYSVSREKKERFSLILESASTNQTSMYLCASSLGTDSTGELFFGEGSRLTVL.

The chain's CDR3 is CASSQEAGPYGYTF. The CDR3 bases are TGCGCCAGCAGCCAAGAAGCAGGCCCCTATGGCTACACCTTC. The chain recombines TRBV4-1 with TRBJ1-2, with D hard to call. The V end lost 0 bases, the J end lost 4 bases, and 9 bases lay between the germline ends. The CDR3 runs to 14 residues. Germline V gene data show CDR1 as MGHRA and CDR2 as YSYEKL.

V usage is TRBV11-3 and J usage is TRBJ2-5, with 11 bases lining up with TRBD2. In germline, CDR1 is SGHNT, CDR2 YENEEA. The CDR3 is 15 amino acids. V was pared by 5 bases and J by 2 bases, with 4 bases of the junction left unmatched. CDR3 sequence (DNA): TGTGCCAGCAGCAGGGGACTAGCGGAACAAGAGACCCAGTACTTC. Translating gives CASSRGLAEQETQYF.

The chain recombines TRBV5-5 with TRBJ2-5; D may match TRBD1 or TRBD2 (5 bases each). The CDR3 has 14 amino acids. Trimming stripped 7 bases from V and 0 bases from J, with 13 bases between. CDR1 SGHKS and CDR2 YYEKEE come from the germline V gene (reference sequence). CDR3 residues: CASGGRRYQETQYF. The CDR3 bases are TGTGCCAGCGGGGGACGGCGGTACCAAGAGACCCAGTACTTC.

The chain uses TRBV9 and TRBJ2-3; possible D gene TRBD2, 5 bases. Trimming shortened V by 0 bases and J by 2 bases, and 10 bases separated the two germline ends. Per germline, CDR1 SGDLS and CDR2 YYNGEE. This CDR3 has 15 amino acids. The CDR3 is CASSVEGADTDTQYF. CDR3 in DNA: TGTGCCAGCAGCGTAGAAGGAGCGGACACAGATACGCAGTATTTT.

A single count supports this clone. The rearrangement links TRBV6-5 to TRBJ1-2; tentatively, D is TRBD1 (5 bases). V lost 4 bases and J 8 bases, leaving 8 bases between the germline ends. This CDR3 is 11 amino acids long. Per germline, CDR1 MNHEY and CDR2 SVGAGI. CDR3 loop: CASSSRGGYTF. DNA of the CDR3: TGTGCCAGCAGTTCCCGGGGGGGCTACACCTTC.

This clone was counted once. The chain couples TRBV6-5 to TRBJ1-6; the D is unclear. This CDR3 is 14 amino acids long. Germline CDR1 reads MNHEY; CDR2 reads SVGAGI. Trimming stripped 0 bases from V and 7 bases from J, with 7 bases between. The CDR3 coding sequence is TGTGCCAGCAGTTACTCTGTGGGGAATTCACCCCTCCACTTT. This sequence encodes CASSYSVGNSPLHF.

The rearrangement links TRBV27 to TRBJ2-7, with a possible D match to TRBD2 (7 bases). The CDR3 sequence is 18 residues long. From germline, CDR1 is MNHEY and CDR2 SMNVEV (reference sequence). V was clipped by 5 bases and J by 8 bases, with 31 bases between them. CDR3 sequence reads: CASSTRGASGSFFNKQYF. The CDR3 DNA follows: TGTGCCAGCAGTACAAGGGGGGCTAGCGGATCCTTTTTCAACAAGCAGTACTTC.

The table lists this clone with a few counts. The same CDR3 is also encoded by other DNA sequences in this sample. This CDR3 reads CASSRRDSLYEQYF. The CDR3 nucleotides are TGTGCCAGCAGCCGTAGGGACAGCCTTTACGAGCAGTACTTC. The chain couples TRBV28 to TRBJ2-7, with TRBD1 matching 7 bases. This CDR3 contains 14 residues. V shed 6 bases, J shed 4 bases, and the junction held 9 bases outside the gene matches. Germline V lookup: CDR1 MDHEN, CDR2 SYDVKM. Together with reference TRBV28 and TRBJ2-7, the CDR3 gives the full variable domain: DVKVTQSSRYLVKRTGEKVFLECVQDMDHENMFWYRQDPGLGLRLIYFSYDVKMKEKGDIPEGYSVSREKKERFSLILESASTNQTSMYLCASSRRDSLYEQYFGPGTRLTVT.

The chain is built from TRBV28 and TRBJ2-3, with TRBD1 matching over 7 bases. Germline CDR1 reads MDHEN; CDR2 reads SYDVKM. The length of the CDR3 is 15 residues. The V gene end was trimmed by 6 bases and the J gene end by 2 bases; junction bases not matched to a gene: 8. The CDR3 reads CASSYTDRATDTQYF. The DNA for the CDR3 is TGTGCCAGCAGCTATACAGACAGGGCCACAGATACGCAGTATTTT.

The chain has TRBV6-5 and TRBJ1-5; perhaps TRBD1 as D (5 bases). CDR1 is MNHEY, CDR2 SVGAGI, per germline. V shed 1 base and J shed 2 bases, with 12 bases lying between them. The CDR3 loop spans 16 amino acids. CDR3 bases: TGTGCCAGCAGTTACTGGGGGGGAGACCGCAATCAGCCCCAGCATTTT. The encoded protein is CASSYWGGDRNQPQHF.

The CDR3 nucleotides read TGTGCCAGCAGCCCCCCTTGGCTAGCGGACTCCTACGAGCAGTACTTC. Its protein product is CASSPPWLADSYEQYF. The chain is built from TRBV5-6 and TRBJ2-7; 7 nucleotides match TRBD2. V was pared by 4 bases and J by 0 bases, with 10 bases of the junction left unmatched. Germline CDR1 SGHDT, CDR2 YYEEEE. The length of the CDR3 is 16 residues.

The CDR3: CASGQGLSSYNEQFF. CDR3 in DNA: TGTGCTAGTGGTCAGGGACTTTCCTCCTACAATGAGCAGTTCTTC. V and J are TRBV12-5 and TRBJ2-1; TRBD2 might be the D (6 bases). The CDR3 has 15 residues. V was trimmed by 5 bases and J by 0 bases, leaving 11 bases between them. Germline V lookup: CDR1 LGHNT, CDR2 FRNRAP.

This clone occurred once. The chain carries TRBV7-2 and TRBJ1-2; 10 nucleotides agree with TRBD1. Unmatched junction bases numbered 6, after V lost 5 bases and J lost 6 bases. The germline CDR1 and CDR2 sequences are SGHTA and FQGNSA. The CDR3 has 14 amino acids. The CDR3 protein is CASSLQTGGHGYTF. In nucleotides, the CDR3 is TGTGCCAGCAGCCTTCAGACAGGGGGCCATGGCTACACCTTC.

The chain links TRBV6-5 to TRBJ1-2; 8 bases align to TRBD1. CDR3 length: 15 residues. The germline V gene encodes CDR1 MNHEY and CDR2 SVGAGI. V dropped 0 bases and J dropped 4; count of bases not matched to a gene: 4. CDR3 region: CASSYSAGGIYGYTF. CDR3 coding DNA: TGTGCCAGCAGTTACTCAGCAGGGGGCATCTATGGCTACACCTTC.

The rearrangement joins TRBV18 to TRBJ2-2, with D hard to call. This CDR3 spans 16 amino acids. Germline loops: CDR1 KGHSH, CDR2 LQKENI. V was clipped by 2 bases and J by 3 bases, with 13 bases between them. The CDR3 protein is CASSPKTGTYTGELFF. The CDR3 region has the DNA TGTGCCAGCTCACCAAAGACTGGTACTTACACCGGGGAGCTGTTTTTT.

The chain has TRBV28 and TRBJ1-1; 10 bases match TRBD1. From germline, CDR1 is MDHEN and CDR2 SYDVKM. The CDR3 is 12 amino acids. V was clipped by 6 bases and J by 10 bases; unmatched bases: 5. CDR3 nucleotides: TGTGCCAGCAGCTCGGGACAGGGGCGAGCTTTCTTT. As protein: CASSSGQGRAFF.